A selection of T cell receptor beta chains follows, all from one sample in a study of cytomegalovirus exposure and HLA in healthy donors. The repertoire was sequenced with immunoSEQ multiplex PCR; TCRdb's copy has only in-frame clones and lacks some. The repertoire consists of about 150,000 clones, with 70% occurring once and the leading ten covering about 2.2%. The specimen was PBMCs. The receptors originated from a woman in her sixties in good health and CMV-seropositive. Each CDR3 is given with its conserved first and last residue. A D gene is named only where the DNA matches it firmly. Some rows mark clone size as missing; the rest say once, few, many or name a class of expanded clone.

cdr3_nt | cdr3_aa | v_call | d_call | j_call | clone_size
TGTGCCAGCAGCCGTAAATACAATGAGCAGTTCTTC | CASSRKYNEQFF | TRBV11-2 | NA | TRBJ2-1 | once
TGTGCCAGCAGCACGAGACTAGCGGGAGTGCAGTACAATGAGCAGTTCTTC | CASSTRLAGVQYNEQFF | TRBV7-8 | TRBD2 | TRBJ2-1 | NA
TGTGCCAGCAGCTTAGCCCCCATTGAAGCTTTCTTT | CASSLAPIEAFF | TRBV7-9 | NA | TRBJ1-1 | NA
TGTGCCAGCAGCTTGGACAGGGGCACTGAAGCTTTCTTT | CASSLDRGTEAFF | TRBV11-2 | TRBD1 | TRBJ1-1 | NA
TGTGCCAGCAGTTACACTGGACAGGGAGTGGATGGCTACACCTTC | CASSYTGQGVDGYTF | TRBV6-5 | TRBD1 | TRBJ1-2 | NA
TGTGCCACCAGTCGCGACAGGGGCGAGCAGTACTTC | CATSRDRGEQYF | TRBV28 | TRBD1 | TRBJ2-7 | few
TGTGCCAGCAGCCGGGACAGGGACGAGCAGTACTTC | CASSRDRDEQYF | TRBV2 | TRBD1 | TRBJ2-7 | few
TGCAGTTTGAGCTCCTACAATGAGCAGTTCTTC | CSLSSYNEQFF | TRBV29-1 | NA | TRBJ2-1 | NA
TGTGCCTGGAGTCTTAGGGGCATGAACACTGAAGCTTTCTTT | CAWSLRGMNTEAFF | TRBV30 | NA | TRBJ1-1 | NA
TGCGCCAGCAGTTACGACAGGGAGAACACTGAAGCTTTCTTT | CASSYDRENTEAFF | TRBV5-1 | TRBD1 | TRBJ1-1 | NA
TGCAGCGTTGAAGGAGGATATGGCTACACCTTC | CSVEGGYGYTF | TRBV29-1 | NA | TRBJ1-2 | once
TGTGCCAGCAGTGCCAATATCCCGGGGACAGGAGGGTTAGAGACCCAGTACTTC | CASSANIPGTGGLETQYF | TRBV28 | TRBD1 | TRBJ2-5 | NA
TGTGCCAGCAGCTCTAGCGGGAGGGTCCCCTACAATGAGCAGTTCTTC | CASSSSGRVPYNEQFF | TRBV7-9 | TRBD2 | TRBJ2-1 | NA
TGTGCCAGCAGTTTGGGGGGGGACGAGCAGTACTTC | CASSLGGDEQYF | TRBV27 | TRBD2 | TRBJ2-7 | NA
TGTGCCAGCAGTGCGGGTCGATTGGGTATGTACGAGCAGTACTTC | CASSAGRLGMYEQYF | TRBV6-1 | NA | TRBJ2-7 | NA
TGTGCCAGTAGTCCCAACAGGGGTTACTATGGCTACACCTTC | CASSPNRGYYGYTF | TRBV19 | TRBD1 | TRBJ1-2 | few
TGTGCCAGCAGCATCAACAGGGGCGCGGACACCGGGGAGCTGTTTTTT | CASSINRGADTGELFF | TRBV5-4 | TRBD1 | TRBJ2-2 | NA
TGTGCCAGCAGCCGGGACTTCAACACCGGGGAGCTGTTTTTT | CASSRDFNTGELFF | TRBV5-4 | NA | TRBJ2-2 | once
TGTGCCAGCACCTCAGAAAGGGGGGGCGAAAACATTCAGTACTTC | CASTSERGGENIQYF | TRBV2 | NA | TRBJ2-4 | NA
TGTGCCAGCGTAGGGGTAGGCAATGAGCAGTTCTTC | CASVGVGNEQFF | TRBV2 | NA | TRBJ2-1 | NA
TGTGCCAGCAGCTTAAGCCTTCAGCCCCAGCATTTT | CASSLSLQPQHF | TRBV7-9 | NA | TRBJ1-5 | NA
TGCGCCAGCAGCTTACAATTACAGGGCGTGGGAACTGAAGCTTTCTTT | CASSLQLQGVGTEAFF | TRBV5-1 | NA | TRBJ1-1 | NA
TGTGCCAGCAGTCTGGACAGGGGTCAGCCCCAGCATTTT | CASSLDRGQPQHF | TRBV28 | TRBD1 | TRBJ1-5 | NA
TGCAGTGCCAGGGACAATACGCAGTATTTT | CSARDNTQYF | TRBV20-1 | NA | TRBJ2-3 | NA
TGTGCCAGCTCACCACTTTCGGGAAGCGGGAGAACCGGGGAGCTGTTTTTT | CASSPLSGSGRTGELFF | TRBV18 | TRBD2 | TRBJ2-2 | NA
TGTGCCAGCAGGGCCGGGACAGGGTCGAAGACTGAAGCTTTCTTT | CASRAGTGSKTEAFF | TRBV2 | TRBD1 | TRBJ1-1 | NA
TGTGCCAGCAGCCAAGGGGGCGGGGGAAGCTCCTACAATGAGCAGTTCTTC | CASSQGGGGSSYNEQFF | TRBV4-2 | TRBD2 | TRBJ2-1 | NA
TGCGCCAGCAGCTTGGATATTGGACAGGGGTTATCCGCGAACTTC | CASSLDIGQGLSANF | TRBV5-1 | TRBD1 | TRBJ1-2 | NA
TGCGCCAGCAGCTCAGGAGGTACTGGAAACACCATATATTTT | CASSSGGTGNTIYF | TRBV5-1 | NA | TRBJ1-3 | few
TGTGCCAGCGGACCAACAGGGAGAGCGTCTGAAGCTTTCTTT | CASGPTGRASEAFF | TRBV27 | NA | TRBJ1-1 | few
TGTGCCAGCTCACCCAAAGGGGGCTATGGCTACACCTTC | CASSPKGGYGYTF | TRBV18 | NA | TRBJ1-2 | few
TGTGCCTGGAGTATACAGGGGGCCAATGAGCAGTTCTTC | CAWSIQGANEQFF | TRBV30 | TRBD1 | TRBJ2-1 | NA
TGTGCCAGCCGATGGACAGGACCCACCGGGGAGCTGTTTTTT | CASRWTGPTGELFF | TRBV27 | TRBD1 | TRBJ2-2 | NA
TGTGCCACCAGCAGTGAGGGGGCGCGGAATCAGCCCCAGCATTTT | CATSSEGARNQPQHF | TRBV15 | TRBD1 | TRBJ1-5 | NA
TGTGCCAGCAGCTTGGAAGGGGGCGGAAAGACCCAGTACTTC | CASSLEGGGKTQYF | TRBV5-5 | TRBD1 | TRBJ2-5 | NA
TGTGCCAGCAGACAACAAGGAGGGACTAATGAAAAACTGTTTTTT | CASRQQGGTNEKLFF | TRBV7-9 | NA | TRBJ1-4 | few
TGCGCCAGCAGCTTGGTCACGGACACCGGGGAGCTGTTTTTT | CASSLVTDTGELFF | TRBV5-1 | NA | TRBJ2-2 | NA